This T cell receptor (beta chain) was documented in a study of blood T cells in healthy people across ages. Remarks on this clonotype: Antigen unknown.

The CDR3 length is 13 residues. V shed 6 bases and J 3 bases; nucleotides not matched to a gene: 7. Germline CDR1 is DFQATT and CDR2 is SNEGSKA (reference sequence). Primed by a sample-barcoded 5' primer and a J-beta primer mix, a second PCR proceeded for 7 to 11 cycles. TCRdb reprocessed the 5' RACE reads with MiXCR, giving one entry per CDR3 protein. The sample holds approximately 1.5 million distinct CDR3 sequences, under 55% seen once. Broader study findings: Underestimates were what the diversity estimates from one million T cells were considered to be. Expanded clonotype changes were possibly confounded by unknown donor CMV status.

This sequence originates from a woman between 18 and 29 years old in good health. The V and J genes are TRBV20-1 and TRBJ1-2; TRBD1 matches 7 bases. Input material: blood. The CDR3 DNA sequence: TGCAGTGCCTCGACAGGGCCCTACTATGGCTACACCTTC. Protein sequence: CSASTGPYYGYTF.